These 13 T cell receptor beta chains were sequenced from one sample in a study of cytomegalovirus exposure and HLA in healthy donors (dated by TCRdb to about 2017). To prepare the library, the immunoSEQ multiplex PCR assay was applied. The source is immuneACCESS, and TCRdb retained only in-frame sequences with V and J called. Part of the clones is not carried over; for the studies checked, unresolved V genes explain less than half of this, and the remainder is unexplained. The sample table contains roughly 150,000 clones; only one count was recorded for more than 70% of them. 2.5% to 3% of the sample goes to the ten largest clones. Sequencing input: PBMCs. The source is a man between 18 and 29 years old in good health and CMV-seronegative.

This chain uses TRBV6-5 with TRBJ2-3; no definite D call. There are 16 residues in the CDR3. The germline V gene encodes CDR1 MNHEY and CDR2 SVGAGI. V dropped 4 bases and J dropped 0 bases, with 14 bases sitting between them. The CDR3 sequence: CASSSGNAPSTDTQYF. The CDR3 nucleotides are TGTGCCAGCAGTTCGGGTAATGCTCCTAGCACAGATACGCAGTATTTT.

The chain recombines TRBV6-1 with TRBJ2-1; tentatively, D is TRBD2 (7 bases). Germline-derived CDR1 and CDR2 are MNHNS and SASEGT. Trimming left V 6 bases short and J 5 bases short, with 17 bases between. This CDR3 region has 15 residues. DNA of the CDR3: TGTGCCAGCAGGATTAGGGGGGGGGTGGACAATGAGCAGTTCTTC. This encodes CASRIRGGVDNEQFF.

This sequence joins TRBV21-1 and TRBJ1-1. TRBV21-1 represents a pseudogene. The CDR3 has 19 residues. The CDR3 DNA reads TGTGCCAGCAGCGAAGTGGGGGGGCGCGGGTCCGTTGGGAACACTGAAGCTTTCTTT. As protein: CASSEVGGRGSVGNTEAFF.

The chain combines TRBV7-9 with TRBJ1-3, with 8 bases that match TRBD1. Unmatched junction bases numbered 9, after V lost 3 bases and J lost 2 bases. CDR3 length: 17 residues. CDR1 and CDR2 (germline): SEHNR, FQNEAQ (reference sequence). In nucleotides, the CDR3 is TGTGCCAGCAGCTTTACATATGGACAGGGTGCTGGAAACACCATATATTTT. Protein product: CASSFTYGQGAGNTIYF.

CDR3 loop: CASSLYPGYNEQFF. The CDR3 DNA follows: TGTGCCAGCAGTTTATATCCGGGTTACAATGAGCAGTTCTTC. V and J are TRBV28 and TRBJ2-1; D not resolved. The CDR3 has 14 residues. The germline CDR1 and CDR2 sequences are MDHEN and SYDVKM. With 1 base removed from V and 4 bases from J, the gap between germline ends came to 8 bases. Combining the CDR3 with reference TRBV28 and TRBJ2-1 gives the whole variable domain DVKVTQSSRYLVKRTGEKVFLECVQDMDHENMFWYRQDPGLGLRLIYFSYDVKMKEKGDIPEGYSVSREKKERFSLILESASTNQTSMYLCASSLYPGYNEQFFGPGTRLTVL.

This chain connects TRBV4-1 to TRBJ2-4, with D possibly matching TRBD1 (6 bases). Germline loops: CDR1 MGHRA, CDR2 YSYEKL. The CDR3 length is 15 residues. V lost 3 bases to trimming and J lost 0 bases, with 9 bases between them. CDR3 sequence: CASSQVQGAKNIQYF. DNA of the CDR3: TGCGCCAGCAGCCAGGTACAGGGAGCCAAAAACATTCAGTACTTC.

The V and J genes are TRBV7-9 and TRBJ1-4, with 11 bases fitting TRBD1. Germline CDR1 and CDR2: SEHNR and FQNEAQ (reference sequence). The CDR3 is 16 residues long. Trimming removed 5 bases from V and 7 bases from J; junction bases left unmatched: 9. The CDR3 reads CASSLPDRGPSEKLFF. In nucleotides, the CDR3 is TGTGCCAGCAGCCTCCCGGACAGGGGGCCTAGTGAAAAACTGTTTTTT.

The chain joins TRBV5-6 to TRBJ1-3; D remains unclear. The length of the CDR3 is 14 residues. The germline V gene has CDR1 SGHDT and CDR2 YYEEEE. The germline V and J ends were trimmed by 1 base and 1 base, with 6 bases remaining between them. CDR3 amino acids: CASSLLRSGNTIYF. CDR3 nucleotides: TGTGCCAGCAGCTTGCTCCGGTCTGGAAACACCATATATTTT.

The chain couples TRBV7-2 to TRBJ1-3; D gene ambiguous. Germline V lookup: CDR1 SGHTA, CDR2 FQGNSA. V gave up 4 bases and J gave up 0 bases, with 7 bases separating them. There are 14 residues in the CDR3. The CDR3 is CASSYSSSGNTIYF. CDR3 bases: TGTGCCAGCAGCTACTCATCCTCTGGAAACACCATATATTTT.

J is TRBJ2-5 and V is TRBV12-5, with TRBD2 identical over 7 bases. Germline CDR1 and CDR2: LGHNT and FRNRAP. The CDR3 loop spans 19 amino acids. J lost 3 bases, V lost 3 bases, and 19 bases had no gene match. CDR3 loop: CASGFNLREKVLGEETQYF. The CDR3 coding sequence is TGTGCTAGTGGTTTCAATCTGCGGGAGAAGGTGTTGGGCGAAGAGACCCAGTACTTC.

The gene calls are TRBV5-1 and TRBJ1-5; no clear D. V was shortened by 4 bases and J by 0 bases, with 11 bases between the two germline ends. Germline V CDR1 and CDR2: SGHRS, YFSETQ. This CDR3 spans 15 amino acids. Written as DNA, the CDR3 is TGCGCCAGCAGCCATGGGGAGGGTAGCAATCAGCCCCAGCATTTT. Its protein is CASSHGEGSNQPQHF. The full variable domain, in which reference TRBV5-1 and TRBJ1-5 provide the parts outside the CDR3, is KAGVTQTPRYLIKTRGQQVTLSCSPISGHRSVSWYQQTPGQGLQFLFEYFSETQRNKGNFPGRFSGRQFSNSRSEMNVSTLELGDSALYLCASSHGEGSNQPQHFGDGTRLSIL.

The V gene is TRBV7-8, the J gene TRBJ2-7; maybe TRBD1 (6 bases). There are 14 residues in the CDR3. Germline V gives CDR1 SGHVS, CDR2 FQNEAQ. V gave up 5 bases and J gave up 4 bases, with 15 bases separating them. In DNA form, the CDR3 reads TGTGCCAGCAGCCTGGGGACACAATATTACGAGCAGTACGTC. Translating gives CASSLGTQYYEQYV.

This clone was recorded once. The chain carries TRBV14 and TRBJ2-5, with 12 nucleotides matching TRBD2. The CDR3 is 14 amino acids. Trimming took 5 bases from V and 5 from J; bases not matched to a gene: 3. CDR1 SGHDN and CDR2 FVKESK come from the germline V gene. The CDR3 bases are TGTGCCAGCAGCTTCACTAGCGGGGGGGAGACCCAGTACTTC. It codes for CASSFTSGGETQYF.